This T cell receptor (beta chain) was identified in a study of T cell responses to AZD1222 COVID-19 vaccine. As to this clone: What it recognizes is unknown.

The CDR3 sequence is 16 residues long. V lost 0 bases and J lost 0; bases outside the gene matches: 4. Germline V gene lookup returns CDR1 MNHEY and CDR2 SVGAGI. Sequencing used immunoSEQ multiplex PCR; TCRdb keeps in-frame clones, though not all of them. This sample has approximately 140,000 clones, with approximately 90% found just once. Study observations and caveats: Spike-specific TCRs gained breadth and depth after people received two AZD1222 doses.

Sequences were derived from peripheral blood, sampled 28 days after the second AZD1222 dose. The source is an adult who received the AZD1222 COVID-19 vaccine. The V call is TRBV6-5, the J call TRBJ1-1, with 7 bases matching TRBD1. The CDR3 region is CASSYSKGQLNTEAFF. CDR3 nucleotides: TGTGCCAGCAGTTACTCGAAGGGACAGTTGAACACTGAAGCTTTCTTT.